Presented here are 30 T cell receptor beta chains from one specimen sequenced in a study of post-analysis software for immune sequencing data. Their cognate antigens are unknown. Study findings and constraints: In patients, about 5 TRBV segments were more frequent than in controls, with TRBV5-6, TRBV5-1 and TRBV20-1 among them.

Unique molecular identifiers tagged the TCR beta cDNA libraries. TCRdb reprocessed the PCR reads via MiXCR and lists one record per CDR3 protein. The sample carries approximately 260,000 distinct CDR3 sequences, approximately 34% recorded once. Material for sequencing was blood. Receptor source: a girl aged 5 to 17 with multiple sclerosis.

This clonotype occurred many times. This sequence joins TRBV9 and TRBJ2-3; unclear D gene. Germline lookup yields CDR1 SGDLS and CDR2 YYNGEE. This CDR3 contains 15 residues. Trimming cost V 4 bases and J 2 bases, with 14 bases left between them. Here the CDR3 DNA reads TGTGCCAGCAGCCCCAGGTGGCCCCCCACAGATACGCAGTATTTT. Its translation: CASSPRWPPTDTQYF.

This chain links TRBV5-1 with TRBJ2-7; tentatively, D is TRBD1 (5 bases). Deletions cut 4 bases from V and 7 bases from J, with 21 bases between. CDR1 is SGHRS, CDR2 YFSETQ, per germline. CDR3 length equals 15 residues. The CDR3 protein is CASSSREHRGDEQYF. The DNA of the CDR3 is TGCGCCAGCAGCAGCAGGGAACACAGAGGCGATGAGCAGTACTTC.

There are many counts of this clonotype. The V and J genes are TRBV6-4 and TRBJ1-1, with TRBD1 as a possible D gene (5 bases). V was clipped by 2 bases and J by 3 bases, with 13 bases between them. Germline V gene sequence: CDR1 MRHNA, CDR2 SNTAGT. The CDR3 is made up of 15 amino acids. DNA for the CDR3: TGTGCCAGCAGTGACAGGGGTGATGCCCACACTGAAGCTTTCTTT. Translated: CASSDRGDAHTEAFF.

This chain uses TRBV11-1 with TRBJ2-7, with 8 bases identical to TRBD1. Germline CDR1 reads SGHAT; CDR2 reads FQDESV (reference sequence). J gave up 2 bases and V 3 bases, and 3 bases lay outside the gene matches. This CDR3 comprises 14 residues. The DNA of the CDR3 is TGTGCCAGCAGCTTGGTGGACAGGGCCTACGAGCAGTACTTC. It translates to CASSLVDRAYEQYF.

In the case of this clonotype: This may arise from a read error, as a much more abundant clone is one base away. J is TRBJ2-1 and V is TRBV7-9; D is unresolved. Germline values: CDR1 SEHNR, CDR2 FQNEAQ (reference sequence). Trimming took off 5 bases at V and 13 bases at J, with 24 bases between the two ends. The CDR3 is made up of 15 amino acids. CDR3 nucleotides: TGTGCCAGCAGCCCCGAGTCGGGCAGTCAAGAGACCCAGTTCTTC. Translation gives CASSPESGSQETQFF. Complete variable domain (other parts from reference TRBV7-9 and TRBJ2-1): DTGVSQNPRHKITKRGQNVTFRCDPISEHNRLYWYRQTLGQGPEFLTYFQNEAQLEKSRLLSDRFSAERPKGSFSTLEIQRTEQGDSAMYLCASSPESGSQETQFFGPGTRLTVL.

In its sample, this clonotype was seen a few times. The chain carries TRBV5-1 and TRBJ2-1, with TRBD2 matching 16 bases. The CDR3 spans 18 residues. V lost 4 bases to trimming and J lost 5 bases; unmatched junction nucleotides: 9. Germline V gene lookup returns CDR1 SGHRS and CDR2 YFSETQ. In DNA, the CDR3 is TGCGCCAGCAGCCTTTCGGGACTAGCGGGAGGGCCCCACAATGAGCAGTTCTTC. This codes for CASSLSGLAGGPHNEQFF.

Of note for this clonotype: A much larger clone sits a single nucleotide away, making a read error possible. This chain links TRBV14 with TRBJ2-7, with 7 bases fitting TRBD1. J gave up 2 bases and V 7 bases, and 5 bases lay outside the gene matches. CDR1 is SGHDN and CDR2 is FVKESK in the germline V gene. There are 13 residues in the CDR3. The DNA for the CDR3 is TGTGCCAGCAACCAGGGACAGACCTACGAGCAGTACTTC. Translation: CASNQGQTYEQYF.

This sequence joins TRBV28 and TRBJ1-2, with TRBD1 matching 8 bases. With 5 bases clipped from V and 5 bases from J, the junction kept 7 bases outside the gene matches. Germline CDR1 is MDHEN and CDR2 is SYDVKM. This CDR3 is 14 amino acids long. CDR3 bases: TGTGCCAGCAGTCCATTAAGGACAGGGTATGGCTACACCTTC. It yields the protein CASSPLRTGYGYTF.

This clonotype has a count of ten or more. CDR3: CASSWGWTGEGYEQYF. CDR3 nucleotides: TGCGCCAGCAGCTGGGGCTGGACAGGGGAGGGCTACGAGCAGTACTTC. The rearrangement uses TRBV5-1 and TRBJ2-7; 9 bases line up with TRBD1. Trimming removed 3 bases from V and 3 bases from J; junction bases left unmatched: 10. The CDR3 is made up of 16 amino acids. Germline V gene data show CDR1 as SGHRS and CDR2 as YFSETQ.

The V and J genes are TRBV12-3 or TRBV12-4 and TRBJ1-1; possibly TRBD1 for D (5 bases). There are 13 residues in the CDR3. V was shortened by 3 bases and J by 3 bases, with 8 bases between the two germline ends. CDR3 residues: CASSLWGDTEAFF. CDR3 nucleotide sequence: TGTGCCAGCAGTTTGTGGGGGGACACTGAAGCTTTCTTT.

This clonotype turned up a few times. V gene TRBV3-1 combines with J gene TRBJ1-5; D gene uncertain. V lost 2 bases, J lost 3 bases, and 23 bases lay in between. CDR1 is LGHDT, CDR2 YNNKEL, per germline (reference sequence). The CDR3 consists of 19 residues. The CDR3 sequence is CASSQSLAGSELFNQPQHF. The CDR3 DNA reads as TGTGCCAGCAGCCAATCTCTCGCCGGGTCAGAATTGTTCAATCAGCCCCAGCATTTT.

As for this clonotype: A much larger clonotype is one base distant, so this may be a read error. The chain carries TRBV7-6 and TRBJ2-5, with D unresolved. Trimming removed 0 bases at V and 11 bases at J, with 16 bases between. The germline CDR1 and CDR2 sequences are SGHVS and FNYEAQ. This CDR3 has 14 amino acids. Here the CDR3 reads CASSLARFIDEQYF. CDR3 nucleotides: TGTGCCAGCAGCTTAGCTAGGTTTATCGATGAGCAGTACTTC. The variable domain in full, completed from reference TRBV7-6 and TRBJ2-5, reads GAGVSQSPRYKVTKRGQDVALRCDPISGHVSLYWYRQALGQGPEFLTYFNYEAQQDKSGLPNDRFSAERPEGSISTLTIQRTEQRDSAMYRCASSLARFIDEQYFGPGTRLLVL.

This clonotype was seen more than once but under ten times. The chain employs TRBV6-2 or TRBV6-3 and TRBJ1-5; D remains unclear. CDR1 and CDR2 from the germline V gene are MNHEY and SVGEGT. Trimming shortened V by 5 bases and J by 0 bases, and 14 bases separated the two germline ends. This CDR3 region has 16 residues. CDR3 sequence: CASSLPPQISNQPQHF. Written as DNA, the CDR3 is TGTGCCAGCAGTCTACCCCCACAGATTAGCAATCAGCCCCAGCATTTT.

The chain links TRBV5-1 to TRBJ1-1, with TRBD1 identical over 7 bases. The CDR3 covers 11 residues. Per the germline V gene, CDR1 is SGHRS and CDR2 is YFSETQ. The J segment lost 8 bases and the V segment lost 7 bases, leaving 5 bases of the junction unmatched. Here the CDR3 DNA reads TGCGCCAGCGCGGGACAGAGAGAAGCTTTCTTT. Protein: CASAGQREAFF.

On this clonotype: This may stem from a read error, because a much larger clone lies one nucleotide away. CDR3 sequence reads: CASSRDRGRYEQFF. The DNA for the CDR3 is TGTGCCAGCTCCCGGGACAGGGGGCGTTATGAGCAGTTCTTC. This sequence joins TRBV14 and TRBJ2-1; 12 bases map to TRBD1. Trimming removed 8 bases from V and 8 bases from J; junction bases left unmatched: 7. Looked up from germline, CDR1 is SGHDN and CDR2 is FVKESK. CDR3 size: 14 residues.

The CDR3 reads CSVVGSVPSYEQYF. The CDR3 DNA reads TGCAGCGTTGTGGGGTCAGTCCCCTCCTACGAGCAGTACTTC. This chain connects TRBV29-1 to TRBJ2-7; D is ambiguous. The CDR3 covers 14 residues. V lost 4 bases, J lost 0 bases, and 13 bases lay in between. The V gene's germline CDR1 is SQVTM and CDR2 ANQGSEA.

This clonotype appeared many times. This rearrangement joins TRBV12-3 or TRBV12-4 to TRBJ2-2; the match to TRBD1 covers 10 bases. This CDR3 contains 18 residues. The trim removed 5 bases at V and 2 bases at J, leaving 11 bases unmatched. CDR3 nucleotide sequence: TGTGCCAGCAGTGATGACGGGACAGGGGTTCTCAACACCGGGGAGCTGTTTTTT. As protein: CASSDDGTGVLNTGELFF.

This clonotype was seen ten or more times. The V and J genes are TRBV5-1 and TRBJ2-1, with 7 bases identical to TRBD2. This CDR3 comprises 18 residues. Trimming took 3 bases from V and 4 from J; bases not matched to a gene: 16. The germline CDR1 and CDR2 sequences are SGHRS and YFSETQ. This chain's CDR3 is CASSSPNIAGYPYNEQFF. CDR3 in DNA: TGCGCCAGCAGCTCGCCGAATATAGCGGGTTACCCATACAATGAGCAGTTCTTC.

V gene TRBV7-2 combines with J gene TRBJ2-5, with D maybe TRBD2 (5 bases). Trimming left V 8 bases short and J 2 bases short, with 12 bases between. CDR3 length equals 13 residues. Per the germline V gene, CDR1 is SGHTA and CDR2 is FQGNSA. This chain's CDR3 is CASGVLVQETQYF. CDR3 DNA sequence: TGTGCCAGCGGTGTACTAGTGCAAGAGACCCAGTACTTC.

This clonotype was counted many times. CDR3 coding DNA: TGCGCCAGCAGCCCCGGGTCGTCACGGACTGAAGCTTTCTTT. Translating gives CASSPGSSRTEAFF. This chain links TRBV5-1 with TRBJ1-1; the D is unclear. The CDR3 has 14 amino acids. Germline V gene data show CDR1 as SGHRS and CDR2 as YFSETQ. Deletions cut 4 bases from V and 5 bases from J, with 15 bases between.

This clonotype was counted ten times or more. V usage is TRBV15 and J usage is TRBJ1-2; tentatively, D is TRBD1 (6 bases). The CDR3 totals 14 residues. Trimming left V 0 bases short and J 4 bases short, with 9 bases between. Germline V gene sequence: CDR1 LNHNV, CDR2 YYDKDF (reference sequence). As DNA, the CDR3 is TGTGCCACCAGCAGAGATGCAGGGGCCTATGGCTACACCTTC. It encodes CATSRDAGAYGYTF.

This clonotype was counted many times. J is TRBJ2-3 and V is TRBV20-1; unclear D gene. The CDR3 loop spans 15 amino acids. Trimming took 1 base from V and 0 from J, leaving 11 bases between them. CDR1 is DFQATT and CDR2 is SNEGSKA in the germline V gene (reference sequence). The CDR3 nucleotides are TGCAGTGCTAGAGCTGTACCTCTTAGCACAGATACGCAGTATTTT. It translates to CSARAVPLSTDTQYF.

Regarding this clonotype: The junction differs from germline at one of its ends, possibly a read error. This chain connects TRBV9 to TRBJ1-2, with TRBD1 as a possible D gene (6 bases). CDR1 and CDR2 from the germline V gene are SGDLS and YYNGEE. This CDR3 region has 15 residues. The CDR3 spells CASSVGGGNDYGYTF. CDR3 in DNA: TGTGCCAGTAGCGTAGGGGGGGGAAACGACTATGGCTACACCTTC.

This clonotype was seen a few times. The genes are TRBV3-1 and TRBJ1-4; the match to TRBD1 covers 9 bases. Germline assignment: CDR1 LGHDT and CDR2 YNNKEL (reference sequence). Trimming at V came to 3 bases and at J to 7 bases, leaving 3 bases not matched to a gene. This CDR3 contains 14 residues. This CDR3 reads CASSHETGGEKLFF. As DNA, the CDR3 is TGTGCCAGCAGCCATGAGACAGGGGGTGAAAAACTGTTTTTT. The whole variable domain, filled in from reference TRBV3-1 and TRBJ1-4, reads DTAVSQTPKYLVTQMGNDKSIKCEQNLGHDTMYWYKQDSKKFLKIMFSYNNKELIINETVPNRFSPKSPDKAHLNLHINSLELGDSAVYFCASSHETGGEKLFFGSGTQLSVL.

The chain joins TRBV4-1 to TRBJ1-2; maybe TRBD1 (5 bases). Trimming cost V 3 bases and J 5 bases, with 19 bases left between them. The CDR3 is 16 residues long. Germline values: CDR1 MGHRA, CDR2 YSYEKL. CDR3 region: CASSQEGRGGPYGYTF. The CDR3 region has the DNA TGCGCCAGCAGCCAGGAGGGAAGGGGAGGACCTTATGGCTACACCTTC.

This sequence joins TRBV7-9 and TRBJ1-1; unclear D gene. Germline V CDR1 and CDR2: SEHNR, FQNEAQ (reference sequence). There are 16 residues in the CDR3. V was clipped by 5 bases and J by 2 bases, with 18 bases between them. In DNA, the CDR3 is TGTGCCAGCAGCCTAACCGGGCCCGGGCTAAACACTGAAGCTTTCTTT. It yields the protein CASSLTGPGLNTEAFF.

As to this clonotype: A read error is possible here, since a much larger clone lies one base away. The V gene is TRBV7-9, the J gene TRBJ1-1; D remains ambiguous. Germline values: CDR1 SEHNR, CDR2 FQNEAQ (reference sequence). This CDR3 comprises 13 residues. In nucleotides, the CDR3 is TGTGCCAGCAGCTTTAAAGAGAACGCTGAAGCTTTCTTT. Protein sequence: CASSFKENAEAFF.

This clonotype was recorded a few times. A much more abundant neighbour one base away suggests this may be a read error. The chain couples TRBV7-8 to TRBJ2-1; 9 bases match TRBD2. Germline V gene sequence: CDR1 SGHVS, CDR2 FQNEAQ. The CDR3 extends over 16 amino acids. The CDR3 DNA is TGTACCAGCAGCCCCTCGACTAGCGGCTACTACAATGAGCAGTTCTTC. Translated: CTSSPSTSGYYNEQFF.

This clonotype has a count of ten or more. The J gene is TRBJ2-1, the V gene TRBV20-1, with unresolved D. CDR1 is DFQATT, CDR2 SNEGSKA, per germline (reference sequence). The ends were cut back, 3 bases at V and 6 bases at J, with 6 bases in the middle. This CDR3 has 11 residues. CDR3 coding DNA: TGCAGTGCTAGCCGAAGCAATGAGCAGTTCTTC. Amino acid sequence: CSASRSNEQFF.

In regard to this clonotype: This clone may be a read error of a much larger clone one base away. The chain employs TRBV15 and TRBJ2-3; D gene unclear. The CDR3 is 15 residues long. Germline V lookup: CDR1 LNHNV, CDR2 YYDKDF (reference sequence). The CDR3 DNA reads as TGTGCCACCAGCGGAGATTTACTAACCAAAAATACGCAGTATTTT. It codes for CATSGDLLTKNTQYF.